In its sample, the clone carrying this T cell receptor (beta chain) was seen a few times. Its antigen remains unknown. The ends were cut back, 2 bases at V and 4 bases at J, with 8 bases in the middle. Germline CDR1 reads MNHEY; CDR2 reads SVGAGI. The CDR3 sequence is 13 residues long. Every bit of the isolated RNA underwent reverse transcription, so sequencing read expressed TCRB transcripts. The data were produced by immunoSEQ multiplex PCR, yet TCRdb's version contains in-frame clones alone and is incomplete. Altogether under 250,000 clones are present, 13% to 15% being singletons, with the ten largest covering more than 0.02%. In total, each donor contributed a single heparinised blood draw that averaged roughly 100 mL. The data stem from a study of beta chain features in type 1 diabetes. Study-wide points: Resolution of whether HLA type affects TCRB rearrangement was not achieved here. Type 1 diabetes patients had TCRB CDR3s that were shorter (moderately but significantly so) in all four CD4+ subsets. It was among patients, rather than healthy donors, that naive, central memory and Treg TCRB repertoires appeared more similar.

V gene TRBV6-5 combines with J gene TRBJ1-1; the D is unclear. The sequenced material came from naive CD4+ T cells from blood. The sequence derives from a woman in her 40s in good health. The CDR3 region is CASSYERGTEAFF. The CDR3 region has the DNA TGTGCCAGCAGTTACGAACGGGGCACTGAAGCTTTCTTT.